What follows are 8 T cell receptor beta chains derived from one specimen sequenced in a study of Ad26.COV2.S vaccination and SARS-CoV-2 variants. Indicated treatment: over 15 received Ad26.COV2.S at low or high dose, single or two shots; 5 received placebo; per-sample allocation not given. Repertoires come from day 63 after the first vaccine or placebo injection. Sequenced by immunoSEQ multiplex PCR; TCRdb stores in-frame clones only, minus some. Of hundreds of thousands of clones in the sample, around 87% were seen once. This specimen consisted of peripheral blood, obtained in a trial of Ad26.COV2.S vaccine versus placebo. These receptor sequences come from a person between 18 and 59 years old who received the Ad26.COV2.S COVID-19 vaccine or a placebo.

The J gene is TRBJ2-7, the V gene TRBV6-2 or TRBV6-3; D gene uncertain. Trimming left V 2 bases short and J 4 bases short, with 9 bases between. This CDR3 has 13 amino acids. Germline lookup yields CDR1 MNHEY and CDR2 SVGEGT. As DNA, the CDR3 is TGTGCCAGCAGTTACGTGGGTCGGTACGAGCAGTACTTC. It translates to CASSYVGRYEQYF.

The rearrangement uses TRBV7-9 and TRBJ1-2; D is ambiguous. V lost 2 bases to trimming and J lost 8 bases, with 9 bases between them. The length of the CDR3 is 12 residues. CDR1 and CDR2 (germline): SEHNR, FQNEAQ (reference sequence). In DNA form, the CDR3 reads TGTGCCAGCAGCTTATCCACCTCAGGCTACACCTTC. Its translation: CASSLSTSGYTF.

In this sample, this clone turned up once. The chain employs TRBV18 and TRBJ1-2; TRBD1 might be the D (5 bases). Germline lookup yields CDR1 KGHSH and CDR2 LQKENI. Trimming cost V 2 bases and J 5 bases, with 30 bases left between them. The CDR3 consists of 20 residues. CDR3 sequence: CASSPFLSLASRDYIYGYTF. In DNA form, the CDR3 reads TGTGCCAGCTCACCATTTTTAAGCTTGGCCAGCCGGGACTATATTTATGGCTACACCTTC.

The CDR3 DNA follows: TGTGCCAGCTCACCGGGGCAGCCGACGAACACTGAAGCTTTCTTT. Protein: CASSPGQPTNTEAFF. This chain connects TRBV18 to TRBJ1-1; D possibly corresponds to TRBD1 (5 bases). This CDR3 is built from 15 residues. Germline V gives CDR1 KGHSH, CDR2 LQKENI. V lost 3 bases to trimming and J lost 1 base, with 12 bases between them.

The genes are TRBV7-2 and TRBJ1-5; D unclear. Trimming pared 5 bases from V and 3 bases from J, leaving 8 bases between. The germline gives CDR1 SGHTA, CDR2 FQGNSA. The length of the CDR3 is 13 residues. This chain's CDR3 is CASSPQINQPQHF. Here the CDR3 DNA reads TGTGCCAGCAGCCCCCAAATCAATCAGCCCCAGCATTTT.

The V gene is TRBV5-1, the J gene TRBJ2-5; D possibly corresponds to TRBD2 (7 bases). Trimming cost V 4 bases and J 1 base, with 11 bases left between them. This CDR3 contains 14 residues. Germline values: CDR1 SGHRS, CDR2 YFSETQ. As DNA, the CDR3 is TGCGCCAGCAGCATGAGGGGGGGCCAAGAGACCCAGTACTTC. Amino acids: CASSMRGGQETQYF.

The chain is built from TRBV7-6 and TRBJ1-4, with D uncertain. The CDR3 sequence is 11 residues long. From germline, CDR1 is SGHVS and CDR2 FNYEAQ. The germline V and J ends were trimmed by 8 bases and 8 bases, with 9 bases remaining between them. CDR3 protein: CASSEGEKLFF. CDR3 in DNA: TGTGCCAGCTCAGAAGGGGAAAAACTGTTTTTT.

This clone was observed once. V usage is TRBV5-1 and J usage is TRBJ1-1; 7 bases fit TRBD1. The CDR3 length is 14 residues. In germline, CDR1 is SGHRS, CDR2 YFSETQ. After removal of 3 bases from V and 9 bases from J, the junction contained 11 bases not matched to a gene. CDR3 sequence: CASSSSEDRAQAFF. DNA for the CDR3: TGCGCCAGCAGCTCCTCCGAAGACAGGGCCCAAGCTTTCTTT.